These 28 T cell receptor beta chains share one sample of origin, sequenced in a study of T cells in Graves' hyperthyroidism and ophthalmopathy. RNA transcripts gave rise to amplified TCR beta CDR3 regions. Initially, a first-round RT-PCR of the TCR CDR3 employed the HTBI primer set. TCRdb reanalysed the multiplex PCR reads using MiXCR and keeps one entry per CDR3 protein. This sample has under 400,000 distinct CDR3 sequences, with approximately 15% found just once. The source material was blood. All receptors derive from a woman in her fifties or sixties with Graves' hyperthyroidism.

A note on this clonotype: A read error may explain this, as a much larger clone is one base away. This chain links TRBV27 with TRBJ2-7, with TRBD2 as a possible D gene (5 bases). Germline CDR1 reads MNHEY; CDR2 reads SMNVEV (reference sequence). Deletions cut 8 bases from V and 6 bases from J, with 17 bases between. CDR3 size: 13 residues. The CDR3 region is CASGPGGLFEQYF. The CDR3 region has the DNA TGTGCCAGCGGTCCCGGAGGACTTTTCGAGCAGTACTTC.

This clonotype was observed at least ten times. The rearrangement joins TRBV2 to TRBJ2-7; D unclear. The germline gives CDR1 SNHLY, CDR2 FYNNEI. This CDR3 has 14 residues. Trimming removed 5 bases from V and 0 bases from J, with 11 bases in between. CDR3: CASSRSESSYEQYF. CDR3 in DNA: TGTGCCAGCAGTAGGTCTGAGTCCTCCTACGAGCAGTACTTC.

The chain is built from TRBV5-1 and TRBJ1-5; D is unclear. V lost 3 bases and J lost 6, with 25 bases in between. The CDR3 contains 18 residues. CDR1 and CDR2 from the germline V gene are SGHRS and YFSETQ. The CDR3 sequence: CASSSVRVGGEAIQPQHF. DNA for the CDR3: TGCGCCAGCAGCTCAGTCCGGGTAGGCGGAGAAGCAATTCAGCCCCAGCATTTT.

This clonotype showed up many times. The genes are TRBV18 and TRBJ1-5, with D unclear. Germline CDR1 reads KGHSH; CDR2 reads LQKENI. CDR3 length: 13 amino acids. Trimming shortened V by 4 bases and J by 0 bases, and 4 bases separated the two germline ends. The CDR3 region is CASSLGSNQPQHF. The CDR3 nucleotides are TGTGCCAGCTCACTGGGTAGCAATCAGCCCCAGCATTTT. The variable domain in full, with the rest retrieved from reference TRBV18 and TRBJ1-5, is NAGVMQNPRHLVRRRGQEARLRCSPMKGHSHVYWYRQLPEEGLKFMVYLQKENIIDESGMPKERFSAEFPKEGPSILRIQQVVRGDSAAYFCASSLGSNQPQHFGDGTRLSIL.

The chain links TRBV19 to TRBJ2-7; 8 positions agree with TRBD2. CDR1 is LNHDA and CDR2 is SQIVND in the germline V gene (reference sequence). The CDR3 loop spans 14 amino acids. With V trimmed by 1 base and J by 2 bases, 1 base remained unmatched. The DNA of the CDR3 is TGTGCCAGTAGTATAGGCGGGAGGACCTACGAGCAGTACTTC. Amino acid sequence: CASSIGGRTYEQYF.

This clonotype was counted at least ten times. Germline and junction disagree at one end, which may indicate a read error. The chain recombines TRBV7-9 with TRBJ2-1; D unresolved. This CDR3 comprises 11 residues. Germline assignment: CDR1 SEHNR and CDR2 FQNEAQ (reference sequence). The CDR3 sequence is CASSLSGEQFF. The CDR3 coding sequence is TGCGCCAGCAGCCTGTCCGGAGAGCAGTTCTTC.

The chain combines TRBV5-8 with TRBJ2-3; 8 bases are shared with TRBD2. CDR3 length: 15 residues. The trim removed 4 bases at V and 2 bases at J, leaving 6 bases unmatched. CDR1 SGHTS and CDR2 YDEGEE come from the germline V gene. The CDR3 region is CASSLREAPTDTQYF. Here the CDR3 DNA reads TGTGCCAGCAGCCTGCGGGAGGCCCCCACAGATACGCAGTATTTT.

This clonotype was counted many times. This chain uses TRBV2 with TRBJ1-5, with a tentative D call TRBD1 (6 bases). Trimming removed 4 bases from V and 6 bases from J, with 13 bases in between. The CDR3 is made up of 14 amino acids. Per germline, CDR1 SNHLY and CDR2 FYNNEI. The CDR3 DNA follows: TGTGCCAGCAGTGTGGCAGGGGCGCGTCAGCCCCAGCATTTT. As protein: CASSVAGARQPQHF.

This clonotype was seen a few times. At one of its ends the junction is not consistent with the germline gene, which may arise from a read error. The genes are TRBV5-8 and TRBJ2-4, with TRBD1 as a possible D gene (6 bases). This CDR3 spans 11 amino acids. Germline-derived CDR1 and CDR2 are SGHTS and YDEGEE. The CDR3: CAGSWQGIQYF. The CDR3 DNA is TGTGCCGGCAGTTGGCAGGGGATTCAGTACTTC.

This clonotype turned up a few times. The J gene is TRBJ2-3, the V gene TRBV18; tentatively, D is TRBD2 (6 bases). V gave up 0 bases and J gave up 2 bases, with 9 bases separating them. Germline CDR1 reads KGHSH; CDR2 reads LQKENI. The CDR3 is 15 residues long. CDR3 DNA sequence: TGTGCCAGCTCACCACCGAGCGGGCACACAGATACGCAGTATTTT. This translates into CASSPPSGHTDTQYF. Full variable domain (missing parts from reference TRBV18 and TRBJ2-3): NAGVMQNPRHLVRRRGQEARLRCSPMKGHSHVYWYRQLPEEGLKFMVYLQKENIIDESGMPKERFSAEFPKEGPSILRIQQVVRGDSAAYFCASSPPSGHTDTQYFGPGTRLTVL.

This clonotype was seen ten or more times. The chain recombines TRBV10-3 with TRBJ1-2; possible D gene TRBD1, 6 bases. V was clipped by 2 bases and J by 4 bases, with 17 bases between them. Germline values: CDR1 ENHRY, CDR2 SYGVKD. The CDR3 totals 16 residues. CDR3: CAISEGPARGSYGYTF. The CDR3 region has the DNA TGTGCCATCAGTGAGGGCCCCGCCAGGGGTAGCTATGGCTACACCTTC.

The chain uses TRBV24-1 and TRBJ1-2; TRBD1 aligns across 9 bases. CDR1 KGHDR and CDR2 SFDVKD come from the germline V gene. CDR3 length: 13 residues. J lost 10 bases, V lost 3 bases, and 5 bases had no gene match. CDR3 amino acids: CATSDPGTGPYTF. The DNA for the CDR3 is TGTGCCACCAGTGATCCCGGGACAGGGCCCTACACCTTC.

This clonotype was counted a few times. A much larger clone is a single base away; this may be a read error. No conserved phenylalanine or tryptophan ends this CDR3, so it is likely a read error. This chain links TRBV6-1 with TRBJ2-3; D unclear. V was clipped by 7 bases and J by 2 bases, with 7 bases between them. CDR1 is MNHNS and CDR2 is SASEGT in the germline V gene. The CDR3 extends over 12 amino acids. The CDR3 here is CASTLPTDTQYL. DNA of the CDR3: TGTGCCAGCACACTACCCACAGATACGCAGTATCTT.

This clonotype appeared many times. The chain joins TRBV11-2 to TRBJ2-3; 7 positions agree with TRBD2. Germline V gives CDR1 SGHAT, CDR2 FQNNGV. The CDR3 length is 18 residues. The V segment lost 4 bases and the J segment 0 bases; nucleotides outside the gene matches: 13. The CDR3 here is CASSSTILLATSTDTQYF. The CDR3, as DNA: TGTGCCAGCAGCTCGACTATACTACTAGCGACTAGCACAGATACGCAGTATTTT. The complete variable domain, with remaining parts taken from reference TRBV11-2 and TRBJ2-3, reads EAGVAQSPRYKIIEKRQSVAFWCNPISGHATLYWYQQILGQGPKLLIQFQNNGVVDDSQLPKDRFSAERLKGVDSTLKIQPAKLEDSAVYLCASSSTILLATSTDTQYFGPGTRLTVL.

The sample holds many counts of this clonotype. The CDR3 DNA follows: TGTGCCAGCAGCAACAGGGGAAGAGTAGCTTTCTTT. Translated, it gives CASSNRGRVAFF. The chain combines TRBV12-3 or TRBV12-4 with TRBJ1-1; the match to TRBD1 covers 7 bases. This CDR3 contains 12 residues. With 6 bases clipped from V and 10 bases from J, the junction kept 8 bases outside the gene matches.

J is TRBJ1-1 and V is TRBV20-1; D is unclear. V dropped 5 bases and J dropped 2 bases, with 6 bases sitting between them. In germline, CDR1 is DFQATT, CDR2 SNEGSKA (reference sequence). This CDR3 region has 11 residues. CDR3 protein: CSAFFNTEAFF. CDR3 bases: TGCAGTGCTTTCTTCAACACTGAAGCTTTCTTT.

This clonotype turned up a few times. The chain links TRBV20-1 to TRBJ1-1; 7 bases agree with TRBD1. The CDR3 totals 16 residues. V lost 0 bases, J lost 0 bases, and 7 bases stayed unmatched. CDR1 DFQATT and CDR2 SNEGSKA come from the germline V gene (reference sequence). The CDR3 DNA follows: TGCAGTGCTAGAGATGTCGGACAGGACCTGAACACTGAAGCTTTCTTT. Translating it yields CSARDVGQDLNTEAFF.

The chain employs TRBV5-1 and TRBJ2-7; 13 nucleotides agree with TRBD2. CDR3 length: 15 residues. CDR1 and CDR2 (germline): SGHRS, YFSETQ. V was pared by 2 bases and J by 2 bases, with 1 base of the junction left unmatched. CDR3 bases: TGCGCCAGCAGCTTCGGGACTAGCGGGACCTACGAGCAGTACTTC. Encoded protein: CASSFGTSGTYEQYF.

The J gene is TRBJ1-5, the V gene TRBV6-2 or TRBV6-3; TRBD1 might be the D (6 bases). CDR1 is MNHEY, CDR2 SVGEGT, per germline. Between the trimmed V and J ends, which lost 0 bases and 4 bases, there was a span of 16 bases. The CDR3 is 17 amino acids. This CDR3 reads CASSYSSQGQNNQPQHF. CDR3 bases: TGTGCCAGCAGTTACTCGTCCCAGGGACAAAATAATCAGCCCCAGCATTTT.

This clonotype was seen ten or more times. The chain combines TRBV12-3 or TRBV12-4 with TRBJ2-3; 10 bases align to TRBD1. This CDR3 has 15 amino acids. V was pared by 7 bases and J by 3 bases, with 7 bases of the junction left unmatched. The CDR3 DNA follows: TGTGCCAGCACTCGGGACAGGGGCGCGACAGATACGCAGTATTTT. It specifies CASTRDRGATDTQYF.

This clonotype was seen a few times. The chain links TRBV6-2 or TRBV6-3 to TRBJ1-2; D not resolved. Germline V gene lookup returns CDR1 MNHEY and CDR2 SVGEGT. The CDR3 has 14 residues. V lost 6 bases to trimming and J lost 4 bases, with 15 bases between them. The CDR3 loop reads CASSSGSQVYGYTF. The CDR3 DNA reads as TGTGCCAGCAGCTCCGGGAGTCAGGTCTATGGCTACACCTTC.

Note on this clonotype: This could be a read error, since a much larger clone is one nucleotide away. The CDR3 nucleotides read TGTGCCAGCAGCCCCAGGGGGGACAGTTACGAGCAGTTCTTC. Translation gives CASSPRGDSYEQFF. The chain employs TRBV9 and TRBJ2-1, with D perhaps TRBD1 (7 bases). CDR1 and CDR2 from the germline V gene are SGDLS and YYNGEE. Trimming removed 4 bases at V and 10 bases at J, with 18 bases between. The CDR3 spans 14 residues.

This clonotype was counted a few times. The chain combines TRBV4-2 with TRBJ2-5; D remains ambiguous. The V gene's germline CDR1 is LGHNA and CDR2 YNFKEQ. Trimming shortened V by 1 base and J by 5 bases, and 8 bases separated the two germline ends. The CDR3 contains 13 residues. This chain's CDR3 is CASSQARFETQYF. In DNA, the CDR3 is TGTGCCAGCAGCCAAGCACGCTTTGAGACCCAGTACTTC.

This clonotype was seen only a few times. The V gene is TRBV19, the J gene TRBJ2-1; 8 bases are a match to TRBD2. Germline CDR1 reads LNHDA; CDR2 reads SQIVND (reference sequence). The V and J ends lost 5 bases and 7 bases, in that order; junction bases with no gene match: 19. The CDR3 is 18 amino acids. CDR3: CASSVLAAKRGGRNEQFF. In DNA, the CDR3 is TGTGCCAGTAGTGTACTAGCGGCCAAAAGAGGAGGGAGGAATGAGCAGTTCTTC.

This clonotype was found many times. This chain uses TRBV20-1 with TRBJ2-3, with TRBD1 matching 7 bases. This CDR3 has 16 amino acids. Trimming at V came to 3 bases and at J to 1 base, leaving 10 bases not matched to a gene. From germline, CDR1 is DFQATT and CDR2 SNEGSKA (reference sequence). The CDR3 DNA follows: TGCAGTGCTAGTGGGACAGTTAAGTCTGGCACAGATACGCAGTATTTT. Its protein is CSASGTVKSGTDTQYF.

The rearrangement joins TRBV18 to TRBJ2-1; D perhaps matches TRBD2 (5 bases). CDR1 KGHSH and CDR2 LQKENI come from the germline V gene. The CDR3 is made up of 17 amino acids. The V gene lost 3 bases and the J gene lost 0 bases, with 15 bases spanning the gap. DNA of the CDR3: TGTGCCAGCTCACCTCCGGACGGGAAACTCTCCTACAATGAGCAGTTCTTC. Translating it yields CASSPPDGKLSYNEQFF.

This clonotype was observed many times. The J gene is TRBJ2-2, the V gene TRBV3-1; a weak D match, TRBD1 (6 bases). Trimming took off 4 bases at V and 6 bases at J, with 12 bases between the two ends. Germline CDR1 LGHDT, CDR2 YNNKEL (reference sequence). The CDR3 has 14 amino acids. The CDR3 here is CASSRLRGPGELFF. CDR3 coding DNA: TGTGCCAGCAGCCGGCTCAGGGGCCCCGGGGAGCTGTTTTTT.

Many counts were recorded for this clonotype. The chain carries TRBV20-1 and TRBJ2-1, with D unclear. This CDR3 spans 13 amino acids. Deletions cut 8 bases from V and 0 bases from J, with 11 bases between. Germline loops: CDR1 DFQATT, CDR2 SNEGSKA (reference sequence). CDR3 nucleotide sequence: TGCAGTTCCAGATCCCTCTCCTACAATGAGCAGTTCTTC. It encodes CSSRSLSYNEQFF.